This T cell receptor (beta chain) was observed in a study of Graves' ophthalmopathy and Graves' hyperthyroidism. Regarding the study as a whole: In blood, most expanded thyroid clonotypes above 0.001 frequency were also detected. Ophthalmopathy versus stable hyperthyroidism: 13-signature model gave roughly 88% sensitivity, 75% to 83% specificity.

Amplification of the TCR beta CDR3 regions used RNA transcripts (as template). After a first-round RT-PCR with HTBI primers, a second-round multiplex PCR was run. TCRdb reprocessed the multiplex PCR reads with MiXCR, giving one entry per CDR3 protein. The sample includes around 400,000 distinct CDR3 sequences, about 16% of them seen just once. This clonotype was detected many times. Its specificity is not known. Patients with other autoimmune diseases, uncontrolled infections, pregnancy or lactation were excluded. Patients were diagnosed from clinical symptoms, serum thyroxine, TRAb, thyroid ultrasound and orbital computed tomography. The ends were cut back, 6 bases at V and 2 bases at J, with 13 bases in the middle. The CDR3 is 15 residues long. Germline V gene data show CDR1 as MNHNS and CDR2 as SASEGT.

The sequence came from a woman in her late teens or twenties with Graves' ophthalmopathy. Sequencing input: peripheral blood. V gene TRBV6-1 combines with J gene TRBJ2-2, with D tentatively TRBD1 (5 bases). CDR3 DNA: TGTGCCAGCAGCTTTGGACAAACTAACACCGGGGAGCTGTTTTTT. Encoded protein: CASSFGQTNTGELFF.